These 29 T cell receptor beta chains share one sample of origin, sequenced in a study of T cells in Graves' hyperthyroidism and ophthalmopathy. TCR beta CDR3 region amplification was performed from RNA transcripts. A first-round RT-PCR of the TCR CDR3 used the HTBI primer set. TCRdb independently ran MiXCR on the multiplex PCR reads; one entry per CDR3 protein. The sample shows around 580,000 distinct CDR3 sequences, approximately 16% of them seen only once. Sequencing used blood. The receptors here all came from a woman aged 18 to 35 with Graves' hyperthyroidism.

The rearrangement joins TRBV5-1 to TRBJ2-6; 9 bases fit TRBD1. Trimming at V came to 4 bases and at J to 4 bases, leaving 12 bases not matched to a gene. CDR3 length: 18 residues. Germline V CDR1 and CDR2: SGHRS, YFSETQ. Written as DNA, the CDR3 is TGCGCCAGCAGCACTGGGACAGGGTTTAGAGGAGGGGCCAACGTCCTGACTTTC. This codes for CASSTGTGFRGGANVLTF.

This clonotype has at least ten counts. The chain employs TRBV28 and TRBJ1-4; 12 bases are shared with TRBD1. The CDR3 has 18 amino acids. The germline V gene has CDR1 MDHEN and CDR2 SYDVKM. V gave up 4 bases and J gave up 7 bases; unmatched junction bases: 13. The CDR3 nucleotides read TGTGCCAGCAGTTCCCTCACCGGGACAGGGGGCGCGGGTGAAAAACTGTTTTTT. Its protein is CASSSLTGTGGAGEKLFF.

The chain combines TRBV3-1 with TRBJ1-5; 12 bases line up with TRBD1. CDR1 and CDR2 from the germline V gene are LGHDT and YNNKEL (reference sequence). The CDR3 covers 16 residues. Trimming at V came to 4 bases and at J to 6 bases, leaving 7 bases not matched to a gene. As DNA, the CDR3 is TGTGCCAGCAGCCCCCGGGACAGGGGGCTAAGTCAGCCCCAGCATTTT. Translation: CASSPRDRGLSQPQHF.

The chain has TRBV2 and TRBJ2-5; D gene ambiguous. V lost 6 bases and J 6 bases, leaving 5 bases between the germline ends. Germline V CDR1 and CDR2: SNHLY, FYNNEI. This CDR3 spans 10 amino acids. CDR3 loop: CASRSKTQYF. CDR3 DNA: TGTGCCAGCAGGAGTAAGACCCAGTACTTC.

This clonotype was seen only a few times. The rearrangement links TRBV27 to TRBJ1-5, with 11 nucleotides matching TRBD1. This CDR3 is 16 amino acids long. Trimming at V came to 5 bases and at J to 6 bases, leaving 9 bases not matched to a gene. Germline V gene data show CDR1 as MNHEY and CDR2 as SMNVEV (reference sequence). CDR3 region: CASSPTDRGRGQPQHF. CDR3 nucleotide sequence: TGTGCCAGCAGTCCCACGGACAGGGGGCGCGGTCAGCCCCAGCATTTT.

Ten or more counts support this clonotype. The chain combines TRBV18 with TRBJ1-4; no clear D gene. The V gene's germline CDR1 is KGHSH and CDR2 LQKENI. The length of the CDR3 is 13 residues. Trimming left V 2 bases short and J 4 bases short, with 5 bases between. This CDR3 is CASSPANNEKLFF. CDR3 nucleotide sequence: TGTGCCAGCTCACCAGCGAATAATGAAAAACTGTTTTTT.

This clonotype has at least ten counts. The chain links TRBV2 to TRBJ2-3, with TRBD1 identical over 7 bases. Germline-derived CDR1 and CDR2 are SNHLY and FYNNEI. The V segment lost 6 bases and the J segment 6 bases; nucleotides outside the gene matches: 9. This CDR3 contains 14 residues. The CDR3 DNA sequence: TGTGCCAGCAGGAACATGGGACAGTCGGATACGCAGTATTTT. Protein product: CASRNMGQSDTQYF.

This rearrangement joins TRBV12-3 or TRBV12-4 to TRBJ2-7, with unresolved D. V dropped 1 base and J dropped 12 bases, with 7 bases sitting between them. This CDR3 contains 10 residues. CDR3 protein: CASSLGRLYF. The CDR3 nucleotides are TGTGCCAGCAGTTTAGGTCGGCTGTACTTC.

V gene TRBV6-2 or TRBV6-3 combines with J gene TRBJ2-2; D remains unclear. Looked up from germline, CDR1 is MNHEY and CDR2 is SVGEGT. The length of the CDR3 is 16 residues. V was trimmed by 3 bases and J by 0 bases, leaving 11 bases between them. The CDR3 DNA sequence: TGTGCCAGCAGTTATCTGGGGAAATCGAACACCGGGGAGCTGTTTTTT. Its protein is CASSYLGKSNTGELFF.

The rearrangement links TRBV5-1 to TRBJ1-4, with 12 bases that match TRBD1. Germline CDR1 is SGHRS and CDR2 is YFSETQ. The CDR3 has 18 amino acids. J was trimmed by 3 bases and V by 3 bases; bases with no gene match: 9. CDR3 sequence: CASSSKGDRGLANEKLFF. The CDR3 DNA sequence: TGCGCCAGCAGCTCGAAAGGGGACAGGGGGCTCGCTAATGAAAAACTGTTTTTT.

This clonotype occurred many times. This chain joins TRBV20-1 and TRBJ1-2, with 7 bases aligning to TRBD1. The V and J ends lost 7 bases and 6 bases, in that order; junction bases with no gene match: 2. The CDR3 is 10 residues long. Germline values: CDR1 DFQATT, CDR2 SNEGSKA (reference sequence). CDR3 DNA: TGCAGTGTAGACAGGGATGGCTACACCTTC. Translating it yields CSVDRDGYTF.

Ten or more counts support this clonotype. The chain carries TRBV18 and TRBJ1-2; D not certain. V lost 4 bases and J 4 bases, leaving 7 bases between the germline ends. This CDR3 spans 12 amino acids. Per the germline V gene, CDR1 is KGHSH and CDR2 is LQKENI. CDR3 residues: CASSLHSYGYTF. The CDR3 coding sequence is TGTGCCAGCTCACTGCACTCCTATGGCTACACCTTC.

This clonotype was counted once. The V gene is TRBV5-4, the J gene TRBJ2-1; D is unclear. There are 12 residues in the CDR3. V dropped 0 bases and J dropped 10 bases, with 8 bases sitting between them. The V gene's germline CDR1 is SGHNT and CDR2 YYREEE (reference sequence). The DNA of the CDR3 is TGTGCCAGCAGCTTGGAGATAGGCGAGCAGTTCTTC. Translation: CASSLEIGEQFF. Based on the CDR3 plus reference TRBV5-4 and TRBJ2-1, the full variable domain is ETGVTQSPTHLIKTRGQQVTLRCSSQSGHNTVSWYQQALGQGPQFIFQYYREEENGRGNFPPRFSGLQFPNYSSELNVNALELDDSALYLCASSLEIGEQFFGPGTRLTVL.

The chain combines TRBV5-4 with TRBJ2-1; 8 bases agree with TRBD2. The V and J ends lost 6 bases and 0 bases, in that order; junction bases with no gene match: 5. The CDR3 has 15 residues. Germline-derived CDR1 and CDR2 are SGHNT and YYREEE (reference sequence). The CDR3 is CASTEAGASYNEQFF. CDR3 bases: TGTGCCAGCACCGAAGCGGGAGCCTCCTACAATGAGCAGTTCTTC.

This clonotype was seen at least ten times. The V call is TRBV10-1, the J call TRBJ1-1; D gene uncertain. The CDR3 is 13 amino acids. Trimming took off 3 bases at V and 3 bases at J, with 8 bases between the two ends. Per germline, CDR1 WNHNN and CDR2 SYGVQD (reference sequence). The CDR3 is CASSELLHTEAFF. For the CDR3, the DNA is TGCGCCAGCAGTGAATTACTTCACACTGAAGCTTTCTTT.

This clonotype was picked up a small number of times. V gene TRBV20-1 combines with J gene TRBJ2-7; no reliable D call. CDR3 length equals 13 residues. V was pared by 3 bases and J by 2 bases, with 11 bases between. Germline V gene sequence: CDR1 DFQATT, CDR2 SNEGSKA (reference sequence). This CDR3 reads CSASFRDAYEQYF. The CDR3 nucleotides read TGCAGTGCTAGTTTTAGGGATGCCTACGAGCAGTACTTC.

This clonotype was found a few times. The chain links TRBV11-1 to TRBJ2-2; TRBD2 is a possible D gene (6 bases). Germline CDR1 reads SGHAT; CDR2 reads FQDESV (reference sequence). CDR3 length equals 15 residues. V was clipped by 6 bases and J by 3 bases, with 14 bases between them. In DNA form, the CDR3 reads TGTGCCAGCAGTCATGTTAGCGGCGACACCGGGGAGCTGTTTTTT. It yields the protein CASSHVSGDTGELFF.

On this clonotype: One base away lies a much larger clone, so this may be a sequencing read error. The chain is built from TRBV6-1 and TRBJ2-5; 12 nucleotides match TRBD2. Germline CDR1 reads MNHNS; CDR2 reads SASEGT. The CDR3 length is 16 residues. The CDR3 bases are TGTGCCAGCAGAAAGCCGGGACTAGCGGGTAGAGAGCCCCAGTACTTC. Translated, it gives CASRKPGLAGREPQYF.

This clonotype was counted a few times. The chain employs TRBV6-9 and TRBJ2-7, with D uncertain. This CDR3 region has 13 residues. Germline V gene sequence: CDR1 MNHGY, CDR2 SVAAGI. The V end lost 6 bases, the J end lost 7 bases, and 16 bases lay between the germline ends. The CDR3 here is CASRYVPNSEQYF. The CDR3 DNA sequence: TGTGCCAGCAGGTACGTTCCGAATTCGGAGCAGTACTTC.

This chain uses TRBV9 with TRBJ1-4; D gene unclear. Trimming stripped 0 bases from V and 4 bases from J, with 7 bases between. CDR3 length: 14 amino acids. Germline loops: CDR1 SGDLS, CDR2 YYNGEE. The CDR3 DNA is TGTGCCAGCAGCGTAGAAGACAATAATGAAAAACTGTTTTTT. It encodes CASSVEDNNEKLFF.

Ten or more counts support this clonotype. The chain joins TRBV6-2 or TRBV6-3 to TRBJ2-3, with D maybe TRBD1 (6 bases). Germline CDR1 and CDR2: MNHEY and SVGEGT. Trimming pared 3 bases from V and 3 bases from J, leaving 19 bases between. CDR3 length: 17 residues. The CDR3 sequence is CASSYEVGRGKTDTQYF. The CDR3 DNA reads as TGTGCCAGCAGTTATGAGGTTGGCAGGGGAAAAACAGATACGCAGTATTTT.

The rearrangement joins TRBV9 to TRBJ1-2, with 7 bases matching TRBD1. The germline CDR1 and CDR2 sequences are SGDLS and YYNGEE. This CDR3 has 14 residues. V lost 4 bases and J lost 2; bases outside the gene matches: 5. CDR3 amino acids: CASSRQGINYGYTF. For the CDR3, the DNA is TGTGCCAGCAGCCGACAGGGAATCAACTATGGCTACACCTTC. The full variable domain, its missing parts supplied by reference TRBV9 and TRBJ1-2, is DSGVTQTPKHLITATGQRVTLRCSPRSGDLSVYWYQQSLDQGLQFLIQYYNGEERAKGNILERFSAQQFPDLHSELNLSSLELGDSALYFCASSRQGINYGYTFGSGTRLTVV.

This clonotype has at least ten counts. The chain employs TRBV15 and TRBJ1-4; perhaps TRBD1 as D (5 bases). This CDR3 is 19 amino acids long. Germline CDR1 is LNHNV and CDR2 is YYDKDF (reference sequence). The V end was cut by 0 bases, the J end by 0 bases, with 17 bases between. CDR3: CATSREGTSRPTTNEKLFF. Here the CDR3 DNA reads TGTGCCACCAGCAGAGAAGGGACTTCACGACCCACAACTAATGAAAAACTGTTTTTT.

In its sample, this clonotype was seen many times. The genes are TRBV11-2 and TRBJ2-3, with 7 bases lining up with TRBD1. CDR1 is SGHAT, CDR2 FQNNGV, per germline. V shed 5 bases and J 2 bases; nucleotides not matched to a gene: 10. CDR3 length: 16 residues. The CDR3 DNA reads TGTGCCAGCAGCCCCTTCCCGGGACAGACCACAGATACGCAGTATTTT. Amino acid sequence: CASSPFPGQTTDTQYF.

This clonotype was observed once. V gene TRBV20-1 combines with J gene TRBJ2-1; 14 bases align to TRBD2. From germline, CDR1 is DFQATT and CDR2 SNEGSKA (reference sequence). CDR3 length: 15 residues. J lost 8 bases, V lost 3 bases, and 6 bases had no gene match. The CDR3 spells CSARTSGGVRDEQFF. DNA of the CDR3: TGCAGTGCTAGGACTAGCGGGGGGGTACGAGATGAGCAGTTCTTC.

A few counts support this clonotype. The chain links TRBV10-1 to TRBJ1-5; D call uncertain. Trimming shortened V by 3 bases and J by 5 bases, and 8 bases separated the two germline ends. The CDR3 consists of 13 residues. Germline CDR1 is WNHNN and CDR2 is SYGVQD (reference sequence). This CDR3 is CASSDFRDQPQHF. Written as DNA, the CDR3 is TGCGCCAGCAGTGACTTCAGAGATCAGCCCCAGCATTTT.

The genes are TRBV19 and TRBJ2-7; no clear D. Germline V CDR1 and CDR2: LNHDA, SQIVND (reference sequence). The CDR3 length is 14 residues. V was pared by 3 bases and J by 4 bases, with 13 bases between. The CDR3 sequence: CASSINSRAYEQYF. The CDR3 DNA sequence: TGTGCCAGTAGTATTAATTCCCGGGCTTACGAGCAGTACTTC. Together with reference TRBV19 and TRBJ2-7, the CDR3 gives the full variable domain: DGGITQSPKYLFRKEGQNVTLSCEQNLNHDAMYWYRQDPGQGLRLIYYSQIVNDFQKGDIAEGYSVSREKKESFPLTVTSAQKNPTAFYLCASSINSRAYEQYFGPGTRLTVT.

As for this clonotype: A much larger clone lies one base from this, so it may be a read error. This sequence joins TRBV6-1 and TRBJ1-2; possible D gene TRBD1, 5 bases. The CDR3 is 16 amino acids. Germline CDR1 is MNHNS and CDR2 is SASEGT. Trimming cost V 1 base and J 6 bases, with 18 bases left between them. The CDR3 bases are TGTGCCAGCAGTGAAGGGGGCCCTACCACTGTGGATGGCTACACCTTC. Translation gives CASSEGGPTTVDGYTF.

This clonotype was detected many times. The chain couples TRBV7-2 to TRBJ2-7; 9 bases fit TRBD2. Germline V CDR1 and CDR2: SGHTA, FQGNSA. The CDR3 length is 16 residues. V was pared by 2 bases and J by 3 bases, with 8 bases of the junction left unmatched. The CDR3 protein is CASSLTSGGGVYEQYF. The DNA for the CDR3 is TGTGCCAGCAGCTTAACTTCCGGCGGGGGGGTCTACGAGCAGTACTTC.